This TCR beta chain comes out of a study of technical replicates of blood from a handful of donors. Germline trimming cut 5 bases from V and 13 bases from J; bases unmatched to any gene: 5. The germline V gene has CDR1 SGHAT and CDR2 FQNNGV. The CDR3 is 11 amino acids. Produced via immunoSEQ multiplex PCR; TCRdb's table is partial and in-frame only. The sample holds 60,000 to 85,000 clones; 91% are singletons and the top ten take approximately 0.39%. Sample: T cells isolated from PBMCs. This chain links TRBV11-2 with TRBJ2-5, with 9 bases matching TRBD2. The sequence derives from a human donor in good health. The CDR3 is CASSELAGLYF. The CDR3 bases are TGTGCCAGCAGCGAGCTAGCGGGGCTGTACTTC.